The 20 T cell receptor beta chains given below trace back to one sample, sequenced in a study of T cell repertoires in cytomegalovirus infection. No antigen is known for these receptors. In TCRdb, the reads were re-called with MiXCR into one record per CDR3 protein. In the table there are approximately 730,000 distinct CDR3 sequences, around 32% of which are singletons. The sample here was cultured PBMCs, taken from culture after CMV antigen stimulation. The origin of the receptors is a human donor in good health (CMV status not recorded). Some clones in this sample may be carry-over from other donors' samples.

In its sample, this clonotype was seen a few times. The CDR3 loop reads CSARDWKTSGGESSYNEQFF. Written as DNA, the CDR3 is TGCAGTGCTAGAGATTGGAAGACTAGCGGGGGCGAAAGCTCCTACAATGAGCAGTTCTTC. The gene calls are TRBV20-1 and TRBJ2-1; 12 positions agree with TRBD2. This CDR3 has 20 amino acids. Germline assignment: CDR1 DFQATT and CDR2 SNEGSKA (reference sequence). The junction had 12 bases not matched to a gene; V was cut back by 0 bases and J by 0 bases.

CDR3: CASSQVGRRDTEAFF. CDR3 DNA: TGCGCCAGCAGCCAAGTCGGCAGACGGGACACTGAAGCTTTCTTT. The chain is built from TRBV4-1 and TRBJ1-1; D unresolved. Trimming removed 1 base from V and 3 bases from J, with 12 bases in between. The CDR3 loop spans 15 amino acids. Germline V CDR1 and CDR2: MGHRA, YSYEKL.

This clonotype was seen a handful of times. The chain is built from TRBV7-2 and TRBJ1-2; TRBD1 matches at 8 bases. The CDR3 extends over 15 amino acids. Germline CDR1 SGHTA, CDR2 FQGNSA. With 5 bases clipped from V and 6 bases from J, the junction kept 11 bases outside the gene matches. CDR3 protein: CASSSPVRGQNGYTF. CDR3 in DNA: TGTGCCAGCAGCAGCCCGGTCAGGGGGCAGAATGGCTACACCTTC.

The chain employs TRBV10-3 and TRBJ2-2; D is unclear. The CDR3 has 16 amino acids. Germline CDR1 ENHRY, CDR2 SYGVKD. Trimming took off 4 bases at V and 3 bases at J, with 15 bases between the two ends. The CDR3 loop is CAISGVGRGDTGELFF. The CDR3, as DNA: TGTGCCATCAGTGGGGTCGGACGTGGGGACACCGGGGAGCTGTTTTTT.

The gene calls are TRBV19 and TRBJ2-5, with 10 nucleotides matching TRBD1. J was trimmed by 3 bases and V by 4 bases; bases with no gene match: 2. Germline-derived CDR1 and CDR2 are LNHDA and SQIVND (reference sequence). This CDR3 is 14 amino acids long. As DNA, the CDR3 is TGTGCCAGTAGTACGGGACAGGGGAAAGAGACCCAGTACTTC. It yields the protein CASSTGQGKETQYF. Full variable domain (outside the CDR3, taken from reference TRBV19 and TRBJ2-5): DGGITQSPKYLFRKEGQNVTLSCEQNLNHDAMYWYRQDPGQGLRLIYYSQIVNDFQKGDIAEGYSVSREKKESFPLTVTSAQKNPTAFYLCASSTGQGKETQYFGPGTRLLVL.

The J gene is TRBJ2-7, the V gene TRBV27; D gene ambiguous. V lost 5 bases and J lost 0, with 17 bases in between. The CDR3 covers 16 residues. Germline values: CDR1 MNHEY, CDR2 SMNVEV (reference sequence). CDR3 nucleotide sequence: TGTGCCAGCAGTCCCGTCATAACCCGCGGCTCCTACGAGCAGTACTTC. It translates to CASSPVITRGSYEQYF.

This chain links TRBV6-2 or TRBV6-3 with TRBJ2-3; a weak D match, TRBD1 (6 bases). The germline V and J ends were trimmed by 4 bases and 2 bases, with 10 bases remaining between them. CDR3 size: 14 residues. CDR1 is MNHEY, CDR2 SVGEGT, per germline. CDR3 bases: TGTGCCAGCAGTTCTCGGGACACCACAGATACGCAGTATTTT. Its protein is CASSSRDTTDTQYF.

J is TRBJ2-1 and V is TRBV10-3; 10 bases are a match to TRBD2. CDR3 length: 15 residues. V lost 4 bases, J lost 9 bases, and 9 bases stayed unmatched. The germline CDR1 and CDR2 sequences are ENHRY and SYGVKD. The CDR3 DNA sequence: TGTGCCATCAGTGCTGTAAGCGGGGGGGCTAGTGAGCAGTTCTTC. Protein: CAISAVSGGASEQFF.

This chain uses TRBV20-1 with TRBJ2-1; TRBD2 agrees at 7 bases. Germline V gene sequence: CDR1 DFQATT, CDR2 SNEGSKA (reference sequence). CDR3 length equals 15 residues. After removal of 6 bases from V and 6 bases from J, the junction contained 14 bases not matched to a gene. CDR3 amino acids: CSATWGGEASNEQFF. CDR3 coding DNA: TGCAGTGCCACATGGGGGGGTGAAGCGAGCAATGAGCAGTTCTTC.

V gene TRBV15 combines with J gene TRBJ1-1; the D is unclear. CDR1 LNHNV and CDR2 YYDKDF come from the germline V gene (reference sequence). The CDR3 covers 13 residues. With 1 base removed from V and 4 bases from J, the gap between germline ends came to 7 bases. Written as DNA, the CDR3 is TGTGCCACCAGCAGAGGGGAGGCCACTGAAGCTTTCTTT. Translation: CATSRGEATEAFF.

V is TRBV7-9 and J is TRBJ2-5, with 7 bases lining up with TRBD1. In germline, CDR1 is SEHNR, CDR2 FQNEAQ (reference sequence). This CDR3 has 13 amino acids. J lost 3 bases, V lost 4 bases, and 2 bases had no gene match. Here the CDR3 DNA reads TGTGCCAGCAGCTGCACAGGGGAAGAGACCCAGTACTTC. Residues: CASSCTGEETQYF. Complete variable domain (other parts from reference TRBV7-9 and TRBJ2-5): DTGVSQNPRHKITKRGQNVTFRCDPISEHNRLYWYRQTLGQGPEFLTYFQNEAQLEKSRLLSDRFSAERPKGSFSTLEIQRTEQGDSAMYLCASSCTGEETQYFGPGTRLLVL.

The CDR3 region has the DNA TGCAGTGCTAGAGTTCGGGAGTGGGGCAATGAGCAGTTCTTC. Translation: CSARVREWGNEQFF. The rearrangement links TRBV20-1 to TRBJ2-1; the D gene is possibly TRBD2 (6 bases). V gave up 1 base and J gave up 6 bases, with 13 bases separating them. Germline V gene data show CDR1 as DFQATT and CDR2 as SNEGSKA (reference sequence). CDR3 length equals 14 residues.

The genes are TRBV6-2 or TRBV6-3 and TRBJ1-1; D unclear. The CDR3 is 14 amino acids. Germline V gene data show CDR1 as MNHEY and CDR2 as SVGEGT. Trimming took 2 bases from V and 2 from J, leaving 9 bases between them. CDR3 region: CASSYAWVNTEAFF. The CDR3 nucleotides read TGTGCCAGCAGTTACGCCTGGGTCAACACTGAAGCTTTCTTT.

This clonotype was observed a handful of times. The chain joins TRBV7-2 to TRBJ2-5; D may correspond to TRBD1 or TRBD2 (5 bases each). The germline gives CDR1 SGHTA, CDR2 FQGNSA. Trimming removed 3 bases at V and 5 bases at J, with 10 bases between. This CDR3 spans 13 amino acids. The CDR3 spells CASSFGGIETQYF. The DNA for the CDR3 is TGTGCCAGCAGCTTTGGGGGTATCGAGACCCAGTACTTC.

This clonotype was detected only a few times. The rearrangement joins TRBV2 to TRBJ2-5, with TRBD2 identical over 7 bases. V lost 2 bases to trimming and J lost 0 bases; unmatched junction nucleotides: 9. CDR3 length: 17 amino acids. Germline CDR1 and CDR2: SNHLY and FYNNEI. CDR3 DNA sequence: TGTGCCAGCAGTGAAATGGGGGACTACAAGTACCAAGAGACCCAGTACTTC. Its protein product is CASSEMGDYKYQETQYF.

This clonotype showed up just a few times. The CDR3 bases are TGTGCCAGCAGCTTAGATAGCTCGATGATACTAGCGGGAGCGGATGAGACCCAGTACTTC. It translates to CASSLDSSMILAGADETQYF. The genes are TRBV7-2 and TRBJ2-5; 11 positions match TRBD2. The CDR3 covers 20 residues. The V gene end was trimmed by 1 base and the J gene end by 5 bases; junction bases not matched to a gene: 18. Germline CDR1 is SGHTA and CDR2 is FQGNSA.

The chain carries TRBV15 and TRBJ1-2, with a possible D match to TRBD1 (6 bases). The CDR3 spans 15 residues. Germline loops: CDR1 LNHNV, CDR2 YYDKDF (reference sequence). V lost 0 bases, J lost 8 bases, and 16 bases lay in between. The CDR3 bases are TGTGCCACCAGCAGAGATGCTGGAGGGGGAACCGGCTACACCTTC. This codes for CATSRDAGGGTGYTF.

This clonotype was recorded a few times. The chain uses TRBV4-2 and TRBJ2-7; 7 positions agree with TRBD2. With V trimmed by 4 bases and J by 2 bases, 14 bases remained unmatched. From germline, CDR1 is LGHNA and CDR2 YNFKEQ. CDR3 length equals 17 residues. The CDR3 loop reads CASSPRGVDWTTYEQYF. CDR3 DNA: TGTGCCAGCAGCCCCCGGGGGGTGGACTGGACGACCTACGAGCAGTACTTC.

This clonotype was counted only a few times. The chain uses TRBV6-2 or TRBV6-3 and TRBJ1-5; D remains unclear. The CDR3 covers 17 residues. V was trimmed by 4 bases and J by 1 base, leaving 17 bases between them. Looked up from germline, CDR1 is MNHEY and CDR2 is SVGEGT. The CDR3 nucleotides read TGTGCCAGCAGTTGGTCTCACACTATAGCGAGCAATCAGCCCCAGCATTTT. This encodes CASSWSHTIASNQPQHF.

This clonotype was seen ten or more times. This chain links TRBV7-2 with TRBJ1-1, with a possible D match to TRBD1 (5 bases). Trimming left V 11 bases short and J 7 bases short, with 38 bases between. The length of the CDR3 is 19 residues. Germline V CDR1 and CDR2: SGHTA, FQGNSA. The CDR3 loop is CASRHTPFGQPFGFDEAFF. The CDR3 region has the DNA TGTGCCTCCCGCCATACCCCGTTTGGACAACCGTTTGGTTTTGATGAAGCTTTCTTT.